This TCR beta chain comes out of a study of blood T cell repertoires in COVID-19. In the study overall: From the United States, Italy and Spain came samples of acute and convalescent COVID-19. The analysed material was cDNA or gDNA that came from T cells, B-cell-depleted T cells, or PBMCs.

CDR1 GTSNPN and CDR2 SVGIG come from the germline V gene (reference sequence). Trimming removed 2 bases at V and 2 bases at J, with 10 bases between. This CDR3 is 13 amino acids long. In the original processing: Counts of nucleated cells, estimated from reference gene primer amplification, were obtained. The table came from immunoSEQ multiplex PCR; TCRdb's copy has only in-frame clones and leaves some out. That table furnishes V, J and clone size, whereas the DNA furnished D and trimming. The sample has 35,000 to 40,000 clones, over 80% seen once. Sample: peripheral blood. V is TRBV30 and J is TRBJ2-7, with no clear D. This TCR derives from a human donor in a cohort sampled during active COVID-19. CDR3 sequence: CAWSSLRTYEQYF. The CDR3 DNA reads as TGTGCCTGGAGTTCACTGCGGACCTACGAGCAGTACTTC.